This T cell receptor (beta chain) was identified in a study of T cell responses to AZD1222 COVID-19 vaccine. Assay used: immunoSEQ multiplex PCR; TCRdb lists only in-frame clones, some missing. The table includes some 150,000 clones, approximately 87% detected once. Details on this clone: The antigen is undetermined.

The CDR3 is made up of 18 amino acids. Germline CDR1 reads SGHRS; CDR2 reads YFSETQ. V was shortened by 2 bases and J by 14 bases, with 29 bases between the two germline ends. Study-wide results and caveats: As reported, nearly half of all spike-specific TCRs target variant regions that are unmutated. Researchers took repertoire samples only after the peak T cell response had come.

This sequence joins TRBV5-1 and TRBJ1-6; possibly TRBD1 for D (5 bases). The TCR comes from an adult who received the AZD1222 COVID-19 vaccine. The material sequenced was peripheral blood, taken 28 days after the second AZD1222 dose. The CDR3, as DNA: TGCGCCAGCAGCTTAGAGGGGACGTCACGTACAACCCTCTCGGCCCTCCACTTT. It yields the protein CASSLEGTSRTTLSALHF.